Following are 12 T cell receptor beta chains from one sample sequenced in a study of T cell responses to AZD1222 COVID-19 vaccine. Only in-frame clones appear in the TCRdb table, and some are missing; sequencing was by immunoSEQ multiplex PCR. The table shows 100,000 to 150,000 clones, with more than 70% occurring only once. The sample was peripheral blood, taken 28 days after the second AZD1222 dose. The receptors come from an adult who received the AZD1222 COVID-19 vaccine.

This chain joins TRBV7-3 and TRBJ2-5; tentatively, D is TRBD2 (5 bases). The CDR3 covers 16 residues. Looked up from germline, CDR1 is SGHTA and CDR2 is FQGTGA. Trimming shortened V by 2 bases and J by 1 base, and 14 bases separated the two germline ends. The CDR3 sequence: CASSLGPRGIQETQYF. Here the CDR3 DNA reads TGTGCCAGCAGCTTAGGGCCCCGGGGTATCCAAGAGACCCAGTACTTC.

CDR3 sequence (DNA): TGTGCCAGCAGCGGAGGGCCCGCAACTAATGAAAAACTGTTTTTT. Protein product: CASSGGPATNEKLFF. The chain links TRBV5-4 to TRBJ1-4; D not certain. The V gene's germline CDR1 is SGHNT and CDR2 YYREEE (reference sequence). The ends were cut back, 4 bases at V and 0 bases at J, with 10 bases in the middle. This CDR3 is 15 amino acids long.

The chain joins TRBV19 to TRBJ1-6, with a weak D call TRBD1 (6 bases). The V end was cut by 5 bases, the J end by 12 bases, with 11 bases between. Germline values: CDR1 LNHDA, CDR2 SQIVND (reference sequence). This CDR3 is built from 12 residues. The CDR3 nucleotides read TGTGCCAGTAGTGGACAACAGGGACCCCTCCACTTT. Encoded protein: CASSGQQGPLHF.

The chain uses TRBV19 and TRBJ1-5; D perhaps matches TRBD1 (6 bases). The CDR3 is made up of 16 amino acids. The ends were cut back, 6 bases at V and 0 bases at J, with 15 bases in the middle. Germline V lookup: CDR1 LNHDA, CDR2 SQIVND (reference sequence). The CDR3 reads CASRGSQGRSNQPQHF. The CDR3 DNA follows: TGTGCCAGTAGAGGATCGCAGGGGCGTAGCAATCAGCCCCAGCATTTT.

For this clone: This sample also contains other DNA sequences that code for the same CDR3. V and J are TRBV5-8 and TRBJ1-6; tentatively, D is TRBD1 (6 bases). Germline V gene data show CDR1 as SGHTS and CDR2 as YDEGEE. Trimming left V 0 bases short and J 7 bases short, with 8 bases between. The CDR3 sequence is 14 residues long. The CDR3 reads CASSLGQGNSPLHF. CDR3 bases: TGTGCCAGCAGCTTGGGGCAGGGGAATTCACCCCTCCACTTT.

The chain has TRBV30 and TRBJ2-7; D ambiguous. V was trimmed by 1 base and J by 2 bases, leaving 9 bases between them. The V gene's germline CDR1 is GTSNPN and CDR2 SVGIG (reference sequence). The CDR3 has 13 residues. The CDR3 loop reads CAWSAGGPYEQYF. The CDR3 coding sequence is TGTGCCTGGAGTGCAGGTGGCCCCTACGAGCAGTACTTC. Complete variable domain (other parts from reference TRBV30 and TRBJ2-7): SQTIHQWPATLVQPVGSPLSLECTVEGTSNPNLYWYRQAAGRGLQLLFYSVGIGQISSEVPQNLSASRPQDRQFILSSKKLLLSDSGFYLCAWSAGGPYEQYFGPGTRLTVT.

The chain joins TRBV7-9 to TRBJ2-5; 9 nucleotides align to TRBD2. CDR1 is SEHNR and CDR2 is FQNEAQ in the germline V gene (reference sequence). This CDR3 has 15 amino acids. J lost 5 bases, V lost 3 bases, and 7 bases had no gene match. The CDR3 bases are TGTGCCAGCAGCTTCTTGGCGGGGGGGCTGGAGACCCAGTACTTC. It is translated as CASSFLAGGLETQYF.

This clone appeared once. V usage is TRBV5-1 and J usage is TRBJ2-5; either TRBD1 or TRBD2 may fit D (5 bases each). The V gene's germline CDR1 is SGHRS and CDR2 YFSETQ. The CDR3 length is 14 residues. Trimming left V 4 bases short and J 5 bases short, with 15 bases between. The CDR3 sequence: CASSSPLAGETQYF. Here the CDR3 DNA reads TGCGCCAGCAGCAGCCCCCTAGCAGGGGAGACCCAGTACTTC. The variable domain in full, completed from reference TRBV5-1 and TRBJ2-5, reads KAGVTQTPRYLIKTRGQQVTLSCSPISGHRSVSWYQQTPGQGLQFLFEYFSETQRNKGNFPGRFSGRQFSNSRSEMNVSTLELGDSALYLCASSSPLAGETQYFGPGTRLLVL.

The rearrangement uses TRBV9 and TRBJ2-7; 8 nucleotides line up with TRBD2. The trim removed 0 bases at V and 1 base at J, leaving 6 bases unmatched. Germline values: CDR1 SGDLS, CDR2 YYNGEE. This CDR3 region has 16 residues. DNA of the CDR3: TGTGCCAGCAGCGTAGAAGCGGGGGTTCTATCCTACGAGCAGTACTTC. Translated: CASSVEAGVLSYEQYF.

The chain recombines TRBV19 with TRBJ2-7; 9 bases align to TRBD1. The CDR3 consists of 14 residues. The V and J ends lost 4 bases and 5 bases, in that order; junction bases with no gene match: 6. The germline V gene has CDR1 LNHDA and CDR2 SQIVND (reference sequence). As DNA, the CDR3 is TGTGCCAGTAGTAGCCGGGACAGGGTTCACGAGCAGTACTTC. This translates into CASSSRDRVHEQYF. Looking up the rest from reference TRBV19 and TRBJ2-7 gives the full variable domain: DGGITQSPKYLFRKEGQNVTLSCEQNLNHDAMYWYRQDPGQGLRLIYYSQIVNDFQKGDIAEGYSVSREKKESFPLTVTSAQKNPTAFYLCASSSRDRVHEQYFGPGTRLTVT.

This clone appeared a single time. V is TRBV5-1 and J is TRBJ2-6; unclear D gene. The V gene's germline CDR1 is SGHRS and CDR2 YFSETQ. Between the trimmed V and J ends, which lost 0 bases and 2 bases, there was a span of 6 bases. CDR3 length: 15 residues. CDR3 protein: CASSLEEPGANVLTF. CDR3 nucleotides: TGCGCCAGCAGCTTGGAAGAACCTGGGGCCAACGTCCTGACTTTC.

The J gene is TRBJ2-1, the V gene TRBV9; D ambiguous. Trimming stripped 0 bases from V and 8 bases from J, with 12 bases between. Germline-derived CDR1 and CDR2 are SGDLS and YYNGEE. The CDR3 contains 14 residues. In DNA form, the CDR3 reads TGTGCCAGCAGCGTAGAGGTCAGAAGGGATGAGCAGTTCTTC. Amino acids: CASSVEVRRDEQFF. The full variable domain, its missing parts supplied by reference TRBV9 and TRBJ2-1, is DSGVTQTPKHLITATGQRVTLRCSPRSGDLSVYWYQQSLDQGLQFLIQYYNGEERAKGNILERFSAQQFPDLHSELNLSSLELGDSALYFCASSVEVRRDEQFFGPGTRLTVL.